Listed here are 9 T cell receptor beta chains from one sample, sequenced in a study of control samples from healthy donors and cancer patients. Measured with immunoSEQ multiplex PCR; TCRdb has only the in-frame clones, and not every one. The data hold some 80,000 clones, with around 92% observed a single time. Sequencing was done on a sample of blood. These receptors originate from a woman aged 55-69 years in good health.

The chain has TRBV29-1 and TRBJ1-2; TRBD1 aligns across 7 bases. The germline CDR1 and CDR2 sequences are SQVTM and ANQGSEA. Trimming at V came to 0 bases and at J to 6 bases, leaving 7 bases not matched to a gene. The CDR3 has 14 residues. DNA of the CDR3: TGCAGCGTTGAAGATGTGACAGGGAAAGATGGCTACACCTTC. Protein sequence: CSVEDVTGKDGYTF.

The genes are TRBV6-2 or TRBV6-3 and TRBJ2-7; a possible D gene is TRBD1 (6 bases). From germline, CDR1 is MNHEY and CDR2 SVGEGT. This CDR3 contains 16 residues. The V gene lost 0 bases and the J gene lost 2 bases, with 14 bases spanning the gap. CDR3 in DNA: TGTGCCAGCAGTTACTCGACCTGGACAGTAACCTACGAGCAGTACTTC. It translates to CASSYSTWTVTYEQYF.

V usage is TRBV9 and J usage is TRBJ2-1, with D hard to call. This CDR3 is built from 14 residues. Germline CDR1 reads SGDLS; CDR2 reads YYNGEE. V gave up 0 bases and J gave up 5 bases, with 9 bases separating them. The CDR3 spells CASSVGSRNNEQFF. The CDR3 DNA is TGTGCCAGCAGCGTAGGGTCCCGCAACAATGAGCAGTTCTTC. Full variable domain (rest looked up from reference TRBV9 and TRBJ2-1): DSGVTQTPKHLITATGQRVTLRCSPRSGDLSVYWYQQSLDQGLQFLIQYYNGEERAKGNILERFSAQQFPDLHSELNLSSLELGDSALYFCASSVGSRNNEQFFGPGTRLTVL.

The chain couples TRBV4-3 to TRBJ1-1, with TRBD1 matching over 7 bases. CDR1 is LGHNA and CDR2 is YSLEER in the germline V gene. After removal of 3 bases from V and 0 bases from J, the junction contained 10 bases not matched to a gene. CDR3 length equals 17 residues. The CDR3 spells CASSQEPRGQMNTEAFF. The CDR3 DNA follows: TGCGCCAGCAGCCAGGAACCGAGGGGGCAGATGAACACTGAAGCTTTCTTT.

The chain carries TRBV5-1 and TRBJ1-5, with 11 bases lining up with TRBD1. This CDR3 region has 15 residues. Looked up from germline, CDR1 is SGHRS and CDR2 is YFSETQ. With 5 bases clipped from V and 7 bases from J, the junction kept 8 bases outside the gene matches. The DNA of the CDR3 is TGCGCCAGCAGGATCGGACAGGGGGCCTACCAGCCCCAGCATTTT. Protein product: CASRIGQGAYQPQHF.

This rearrangement joins TRBV18 to TRBJ1-5; no reliable D call. The CDR3 consists of 15 residues. V was trimmed by 3 bases and J by 1 base, leaving 10 bases between them. Looked up from germline, CDR1 is KGHSH and CDR2 is LQKENI. The CDR3 is CASSPQPRSNQPQHF. The CDR3 DNA reads as TGTGCCAGCTCACCTCAACCAAGGAGCAATCAGCCCCAGCATTTT.

CDR3 in amino acids: CASRGRGRILFF. Here the CDR3 DNA reads TGTGCCAGCAGGGGCAGGGGACGGATACTGTTTTTT. The chain carries TRBV28 and TRBJ1-4; tentative D call: TRBD1 (6 bases). Trimming took 6 bases from V and 13 from J, leaving 15 bases between them. Germline V gives CDR1 MDHEN, CDR2 SYDVKM. This CDR3 is 12 amino acids long.

The genes are TRBV28 and TRBJ1-2, with D uncertain. Germline CDR1 MDHEN, CDR2 SYDVKM. Trimming shortened V by 7 bases and J by 2 bases, and 11 bases separated the two germline ends. CDR3 size: 13 residues. The CDR3 nucleotides read TGTGCCAGCATTGGTGGCCCCAACTATGGCTACACCTTC. This gives the protein CASIGGPNYGYTF.

This chain uses TRBV5-6 with TRBJ2-6, with 9 nucleotides matching TRBD1. V shed 5 bases, J shed 0 bases, and the junction held 9 bases outside the gene matches. This CDR3 has 18 residues. CDR1 and CDR2 from the germline V gene are SGHDT and YYEEEE. Here the CDR3 DNA reads TGTGCCAGCAGTTTTACAGGACAGGGGCGCTCTGGGGCCAACGTCCTGACTTTC. Translating it yields CASSFTGQGRSGANVLTF.